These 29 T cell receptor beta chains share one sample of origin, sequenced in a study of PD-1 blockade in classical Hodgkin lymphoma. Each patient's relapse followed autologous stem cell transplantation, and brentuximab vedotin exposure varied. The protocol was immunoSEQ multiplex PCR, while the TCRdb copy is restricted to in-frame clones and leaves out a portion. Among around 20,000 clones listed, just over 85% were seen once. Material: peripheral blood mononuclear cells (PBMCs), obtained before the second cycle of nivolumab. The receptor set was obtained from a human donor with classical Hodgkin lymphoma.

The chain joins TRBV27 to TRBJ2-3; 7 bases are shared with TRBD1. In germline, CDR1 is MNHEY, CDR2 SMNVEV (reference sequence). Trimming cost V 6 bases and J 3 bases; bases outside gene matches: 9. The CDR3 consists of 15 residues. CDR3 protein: CASRPRQGMTDTQYF. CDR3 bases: TGTGCCAGCAGACCCAGACAGGGAATGACAGATACGCAGTATTTT.

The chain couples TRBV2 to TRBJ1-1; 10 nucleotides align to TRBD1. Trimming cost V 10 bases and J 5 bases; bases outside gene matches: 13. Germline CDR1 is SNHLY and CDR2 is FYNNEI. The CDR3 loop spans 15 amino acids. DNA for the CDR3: TGTGCCACCCCCGGACAGGGGGGCCTCGGGACTGAAGCTTTCTTT. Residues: CATPGQGGLGTEAFF.

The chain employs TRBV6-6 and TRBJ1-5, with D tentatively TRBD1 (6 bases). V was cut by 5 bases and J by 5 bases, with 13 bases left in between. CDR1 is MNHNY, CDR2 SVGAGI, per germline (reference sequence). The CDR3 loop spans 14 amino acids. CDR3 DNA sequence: TGTGCCAGCAGTCGGACAGATAACTATCAGCCCCAGCATTTT. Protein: CASSRTDNYQPQHF.

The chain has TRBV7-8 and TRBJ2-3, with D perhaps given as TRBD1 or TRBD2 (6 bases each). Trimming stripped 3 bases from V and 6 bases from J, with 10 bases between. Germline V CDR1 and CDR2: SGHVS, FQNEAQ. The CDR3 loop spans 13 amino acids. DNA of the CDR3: TGTGCCAGCAGCTTGAGGGGGGCTGATACGCAGTATTTT. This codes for CASSLRGADTQYF.

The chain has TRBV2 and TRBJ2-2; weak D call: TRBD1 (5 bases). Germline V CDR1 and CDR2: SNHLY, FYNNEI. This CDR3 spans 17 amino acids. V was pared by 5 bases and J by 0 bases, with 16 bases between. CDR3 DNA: TGTGCCAGCAGTACCAACGGACATAACACGAACACCGGGGAGCTGTTTTTT. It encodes CASSTNGHNTNTGELFF.

This chain's CDR3 is CSGRQGGTYNEQFF. CDR3 DNA sequence: TGCAGCGGACGACAGGGAGGCACCTACAATGAGCAGTTCTTC. The V and J genes are TRBV29-1 and TRBJ2-1; maybe TRBD1 (7 bases). The CDR3 spans 14 residues. V was shortened by 7 bases and J by 2 bases, with 15 bases between the two germline ends. Per germline, CDR1 SQVTM and CDR2 ANQGSEA.

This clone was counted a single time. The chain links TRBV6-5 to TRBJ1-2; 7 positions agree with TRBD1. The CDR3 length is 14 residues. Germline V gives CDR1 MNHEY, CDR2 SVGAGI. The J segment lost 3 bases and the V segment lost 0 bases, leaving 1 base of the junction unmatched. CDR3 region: CASSYSRGHYGYTF. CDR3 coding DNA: TGTGCCAGCAGTTACTCGAGGGGGCACTATGGCTACACCTTC.

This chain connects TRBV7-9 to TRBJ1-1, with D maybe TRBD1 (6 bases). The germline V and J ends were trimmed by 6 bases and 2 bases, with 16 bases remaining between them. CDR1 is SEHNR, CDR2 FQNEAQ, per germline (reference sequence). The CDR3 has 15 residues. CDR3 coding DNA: TGTGCCAGCAGACCGTCGGGGGCCCCAAACACTGAAGCTTTCTTT. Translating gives CASRPSGAPNTEAFF.

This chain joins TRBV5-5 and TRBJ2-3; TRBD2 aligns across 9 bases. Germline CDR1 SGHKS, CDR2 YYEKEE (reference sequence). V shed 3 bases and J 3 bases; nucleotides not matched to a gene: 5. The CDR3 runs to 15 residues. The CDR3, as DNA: TGTGCCAGCAGCTCCGGACTAGCGCTAACAGATACGCAGTATTTT. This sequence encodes CASSSGLALTDTQYF.

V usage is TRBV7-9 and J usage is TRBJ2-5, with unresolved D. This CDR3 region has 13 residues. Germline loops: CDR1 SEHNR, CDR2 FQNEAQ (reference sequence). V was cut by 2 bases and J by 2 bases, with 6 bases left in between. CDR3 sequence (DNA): TGTGCCAGCAGCTTACCCAGTCAAGAGACCCAGTACTTC. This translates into CASSLPSQETQYF.

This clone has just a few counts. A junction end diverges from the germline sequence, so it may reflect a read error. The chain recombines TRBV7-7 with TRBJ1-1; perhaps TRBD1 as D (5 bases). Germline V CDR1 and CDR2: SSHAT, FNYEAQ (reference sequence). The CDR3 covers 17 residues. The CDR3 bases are TGTGCTAGCAGCTTACCCTCCTCGACAGAGTTGAACACTGAAGCTTTCTTT. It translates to CASSLPSSTELNTEAFF.

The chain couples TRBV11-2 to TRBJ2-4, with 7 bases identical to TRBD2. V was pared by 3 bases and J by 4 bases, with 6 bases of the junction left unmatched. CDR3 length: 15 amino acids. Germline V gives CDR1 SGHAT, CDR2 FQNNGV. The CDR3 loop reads CASSFAPGLKNIQYF. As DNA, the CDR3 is TGTGCCAGCAGCTTTGCTCCGGGACTAAAAAACATTCAGTACTTC.

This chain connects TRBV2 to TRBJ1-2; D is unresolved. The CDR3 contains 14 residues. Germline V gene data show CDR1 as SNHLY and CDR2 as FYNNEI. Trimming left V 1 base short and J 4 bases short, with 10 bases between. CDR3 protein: CASSEGSSLYGYTF. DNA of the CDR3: TGTGCCAGCAGTGAAGGGAGCAGCCTCTATGGCTACACCTTC.

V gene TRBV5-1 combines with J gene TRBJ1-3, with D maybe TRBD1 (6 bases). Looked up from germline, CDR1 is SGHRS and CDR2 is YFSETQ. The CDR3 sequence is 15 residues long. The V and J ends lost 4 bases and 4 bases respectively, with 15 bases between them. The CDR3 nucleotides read TGCGCCAGCAGCACCCACCCAGGGGTCGGAAACACCATATATTTT. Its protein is CASSTHPGVGNTIYF.

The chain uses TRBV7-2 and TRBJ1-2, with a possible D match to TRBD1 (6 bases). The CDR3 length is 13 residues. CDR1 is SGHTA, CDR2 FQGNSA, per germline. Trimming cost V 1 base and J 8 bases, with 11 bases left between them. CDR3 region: CASSLERGNGYTF. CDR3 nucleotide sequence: TGTGCCAGCAGCTTAGAGAGGGGGAACGGCTACACCTTC.

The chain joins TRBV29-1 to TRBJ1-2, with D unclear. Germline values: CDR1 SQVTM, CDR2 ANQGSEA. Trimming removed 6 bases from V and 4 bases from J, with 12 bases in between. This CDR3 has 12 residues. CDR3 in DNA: TGCAGCGTCCACAGTGGAACCTATGGCTACACCTTC. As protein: CSVHSGTYGYTF. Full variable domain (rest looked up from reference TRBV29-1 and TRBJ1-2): SAVISQKPSRDICQRGTSLTIQCQVDSQVTMMFWYRQQPGQSLTLIATANQGSEATYESGFVIDKFPISRPNLTFSTLTVSNMSPEDSSIYLCSVHSGTYGYTFGSGTRLTVV.

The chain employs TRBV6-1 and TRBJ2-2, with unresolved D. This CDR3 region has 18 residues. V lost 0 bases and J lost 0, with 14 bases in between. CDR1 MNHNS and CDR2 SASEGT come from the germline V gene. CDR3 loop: CASSEAQPAQANTGELFF. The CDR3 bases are TGTGCCAGCAGTGAAGCGCAGCCAGCCCAAGCGAACACCGGGGAGCTGTTTTTT.

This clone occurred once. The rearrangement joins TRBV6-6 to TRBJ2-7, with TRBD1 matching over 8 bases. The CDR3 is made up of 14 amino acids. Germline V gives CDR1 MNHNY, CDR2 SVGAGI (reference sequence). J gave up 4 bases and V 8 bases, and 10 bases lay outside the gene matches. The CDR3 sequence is CASESSGGAYEQYF. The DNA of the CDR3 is TGTGCCAGCGAGAGCTCAGGGGGCGCTTACGAGCAGTACTTC.

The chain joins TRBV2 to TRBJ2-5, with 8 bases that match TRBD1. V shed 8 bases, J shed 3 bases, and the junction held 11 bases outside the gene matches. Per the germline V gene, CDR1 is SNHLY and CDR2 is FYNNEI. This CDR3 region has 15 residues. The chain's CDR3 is CASYPRTGQKETQYF. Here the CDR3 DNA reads TGTGCCAGCTACCCACGGACAGGGCAAAAAGAGACCCAGTACTTC. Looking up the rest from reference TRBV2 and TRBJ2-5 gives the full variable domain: EPEVTQTPSHQVTQMGQEVILRCVPISNHLYFYWYRQILGQKVEFLVSFYNNEISEKSEIFDDQFSVERPDGSNFTLKIRSTKLEDSAMYFCASYPRTGQKETQYFGPGTRLLVL.

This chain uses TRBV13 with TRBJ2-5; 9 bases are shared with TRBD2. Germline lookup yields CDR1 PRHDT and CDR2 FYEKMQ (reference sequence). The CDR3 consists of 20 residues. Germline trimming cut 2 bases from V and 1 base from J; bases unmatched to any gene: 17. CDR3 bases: TGTGCCAGCAGCTTATTTCTGCGGGGGGGTCTCCCTACGGGCCAAGAGACCCAGTACTTC. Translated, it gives CASSLFLRGGLPTGQETQYF.

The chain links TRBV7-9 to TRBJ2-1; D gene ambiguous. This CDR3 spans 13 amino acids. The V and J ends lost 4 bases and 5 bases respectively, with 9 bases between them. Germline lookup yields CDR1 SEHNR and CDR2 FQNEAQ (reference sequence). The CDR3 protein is CASSSAGNNEQFF. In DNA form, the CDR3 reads TGTGCCAGCAGCTCCGCCGGTAACAATGAGCAGTTCTTC.

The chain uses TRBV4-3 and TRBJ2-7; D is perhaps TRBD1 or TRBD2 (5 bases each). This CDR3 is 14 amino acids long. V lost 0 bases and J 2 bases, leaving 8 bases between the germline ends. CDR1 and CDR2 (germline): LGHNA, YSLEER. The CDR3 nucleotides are TGCGCCAGCAGCCAAGATGGGGGAGCCTACGAGCAGTACTTC. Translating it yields CASSQDGGAYEQYF.

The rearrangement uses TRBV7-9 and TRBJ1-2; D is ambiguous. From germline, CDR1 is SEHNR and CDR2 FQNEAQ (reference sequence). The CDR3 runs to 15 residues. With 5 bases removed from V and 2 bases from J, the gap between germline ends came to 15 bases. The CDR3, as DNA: TGTGCCAGCAGCACCGGGGATCGGGCGAACTATGGCTACACCTTC. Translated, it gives CASSTGDRANYGYTF.

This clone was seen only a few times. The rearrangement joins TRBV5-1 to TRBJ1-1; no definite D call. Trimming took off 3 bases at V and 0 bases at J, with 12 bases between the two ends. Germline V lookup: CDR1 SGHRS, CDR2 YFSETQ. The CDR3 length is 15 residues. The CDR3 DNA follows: TGCGCCAGCAGCTCCGGACCGACCTTGAACACTGAAGCTTTCTTT. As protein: CASSSGPTLNTEAFF.

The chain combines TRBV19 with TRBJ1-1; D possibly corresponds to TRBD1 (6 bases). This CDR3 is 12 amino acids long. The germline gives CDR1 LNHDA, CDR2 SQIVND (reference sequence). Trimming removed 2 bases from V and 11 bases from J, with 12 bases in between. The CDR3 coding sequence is TGTGCCAGTAGTATAATCGGGGGCTTGGCTTTCTTT. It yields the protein CASSIIGGLAFF.

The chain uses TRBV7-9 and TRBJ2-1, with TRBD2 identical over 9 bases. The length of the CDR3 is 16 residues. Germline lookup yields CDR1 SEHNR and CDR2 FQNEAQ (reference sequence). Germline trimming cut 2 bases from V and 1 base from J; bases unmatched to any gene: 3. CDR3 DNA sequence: TGTGCCAGCAGCTTAAGCGGGGGGAGGTCCTACAATGAGCAGTTCTTC. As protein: CASSLSGGRSYNEQFF. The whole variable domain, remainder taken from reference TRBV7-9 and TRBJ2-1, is DTGVSQNPRHKITKRGQNVTFRCDPISEHNRLYWYRQTLGQGPEFLTYFQNEAQLEKSRLLSDRFSAERPKGSFSTLEIQRTEQGDSAMYLCASSLSGGRSYNEQFFGPGTRLTVL.

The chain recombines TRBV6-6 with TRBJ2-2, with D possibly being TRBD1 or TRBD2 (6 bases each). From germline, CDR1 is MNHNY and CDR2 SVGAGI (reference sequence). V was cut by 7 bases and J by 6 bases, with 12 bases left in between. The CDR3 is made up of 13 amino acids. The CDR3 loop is CASKNREAGELFF. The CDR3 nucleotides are TGTGCCAGCAAAAACAGGGAGGCCGGGGAGCTGTTTTTT.

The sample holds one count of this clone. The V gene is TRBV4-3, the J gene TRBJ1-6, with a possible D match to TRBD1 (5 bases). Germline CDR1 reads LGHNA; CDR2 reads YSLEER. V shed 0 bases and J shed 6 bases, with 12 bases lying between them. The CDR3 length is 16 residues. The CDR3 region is CASSQDEGQGNSPLHF. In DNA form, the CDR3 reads TGCGCCAGCAGCCAAGATGAAGGGCAGGGTAATTCACCCCTCCACTTT.

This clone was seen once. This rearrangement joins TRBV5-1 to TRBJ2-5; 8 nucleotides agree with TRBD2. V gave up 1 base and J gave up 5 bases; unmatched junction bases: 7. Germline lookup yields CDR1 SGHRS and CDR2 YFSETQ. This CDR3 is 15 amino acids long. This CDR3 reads CASSLSTGGLETQYF. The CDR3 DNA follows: TGCGCCAGCAGCTTGTCGACGGGGGGGCTGGAGACCCAGTACTTC. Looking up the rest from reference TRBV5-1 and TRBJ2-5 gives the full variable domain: KAGVTQTPRYLIKTRGQQVTLSCSPISGHRSVSWYQQTPGQGLQFLFEYFSETQRNKGNFPGRFSGRQFSNSRSEMNVSTLELGDSALYLCASSLSTGGLETQYFGPGTRLLVL.